A selection of T cell receptor beta chains follows, all from one sample in a study of blood T cell repertoires in COVID-19. This table comes from immunoSEQ multiplex PCR, and its TCRdb copy is limited to in-frame clones, with some not included. The table includes roughly 40,000 clones, 75% to 90% detected once. The sequencing sample was made of peripheral blood. The receptors originated from a woman in her 40s with acute or convalescent COVID-19. CDR3s include the opening cysteine and the closing phenylalanine or tryptophan.

cdr3_length | v_call | cdr3_aa
17 | TRBV3-1/TRBV3-2 | CASSPRTGGAKNTEAFF
14 | TRBV29-1 | CSVDTGDSNQPQHF
13 | TRBV6-5 | CAGAGGPFYEQFF
17 | TRBV5-6 | CASLPPWVAGAKETQYF
14 | TRBV19 | CASSPGTNTDTQYF
16 | TRBV7-9 | CASSHITSGGQETQYF
17 | TRBV27 | CASSLYPSSGIYNEQFF
18 | TRBV28 | CASNLNRDRSDMNTEAFF
18 | TRBV11-2 | CASSFRGLPGQGGYGYTF
15 | TRBV9 | CASSPLGEGLGKLFF
13 | TRBV10-3 | CAIRADTDQPQHF
12 | TRBV19 | CASSIGAQPQHF
16 | TRBV28 | CASSLPWADRTDTQYF
16 | TRBV19 | CASSSRSSGSQETQYF
12 | TRBV7-9 | CASSPKGDTQYF
16 | TRBV5-5 | CASSYGLAGSTGELFF
16 | TRBV6-2/TRBV6-3 | CASSRAQGALGGELFF